The 16 T cell receptor beta chains given below trace back to one sample, sequenced in a study of blood T cell repertoires in COVID-19. The table came from immunoSEQ multiplex PCR; TCRdb's copy has only in-frame clones and leaves some out. The table shows roughly 400,000 clones, with over 75% occurring only once. Sequenced: PBMCs or T cells enriched from blood (not recorded which). The receptors derive from a man aged 30-40 years who had recovered from COVID-19.

This clone came up once. The genes are TRBV28 and TRBJ2-7; tentatively, D is TRBD2 (5 bases). Trimming shortened V by 7 bases and J by 0 bases, and 19 bases separated the two germline ends. Germline assignment: CDR1 MDHEN and CDR2 SYDVKM. This CDR3 contains 16 residues. The CDR3 nucleotides are TGTGCCAGCAACCCCGCGGGCAGTCTCTCCTCCTACGAGCAGTACTTC. This gives the protein CASNPAGSLSSYEQYF.

This chain uses TRBV28 with TRBJ2-1, with D hard to call. This CDR3 spans 14 amino acids. CDR1 and CDR2 from the germline V gene are MDHEN and SYDVKM. V lost 2 bases and J 5 bases, leaving 10 bases between the germline ends. This CDR3 is CASSLVSQDNEQFF. The CDR3 DNA is TGTGCCAGCAGTTTAGTCAGCCAGGACAATGAGCAGTTCTTC.

This clone was detected once. J is TRBJ2-7 and V is TRBV9; no clear D gene. The CDR3 sequence is 14 residues long. Looked up from germline, CDR1 is SGDLS and CDR2 is YYNGEE. V was clipped by 6 bases and J by 0 bases, with 13 bases between them. DNA of the CDR3: TGTGCCAGCACATCACTCCCGCCCTCCTACGAGCAGTACTTC. It codes for CASTSLPPSYEQYF.

Worth noting for this clone: Relative to the germline gene, one junction end is altered; a read error may explain this. The chain carries TRBV7-8 and TRBJ2-5; 9 bases agree with TRBD1. The CDR3 has 12 residues. CDR1 and CDR2 from the germline V gene are SGHVS and FQNEAQ. The CDR3 here is CASSNRGLDCDF. The CDR3 DNA reads as TGTGCCAGCAGCAACAGGGGGCTAGACTGTGACTTC.

The V gene is TRBV24-1, the J gene TRBJ2-1; D unclear. Germline V gene lookup returns CDR1 KGHDR and CDR2 SFDVKD. The CDR3 sequence is 14 residues long. The V end lost 3 bases, the J end lost 7 bases, and 12 bases lay between the germline ends. The CDR3 sequence: CATSDRLGYNEQFF. CDR3 sequence (DNA): TGTGCCACCAGTGATCGGTTGGGCTATAATGAGCAGTTCTTC.

In this sample, this clone turned up a few times. The rearrangement links TRBV5-4 to TRBJ2-7; 7 positions match TRBD1. Germline values: CDR1 SGHNT, CDR2 YYREEE (reference sequence). The CDR3 extends over 13 amino acids. Unmatched junction bases numbered 2, after V lost 1 base and J lost 4 bases. This CDR3 is CASSLWDSYEQYF. The CDR3 DNA sequence: TGTGCCAGCAGCTTGTGGGACAGTTACGAGCAGTACTTC.

This sequence joins TRBV7-9 and TRBJ2-7, with D possibly TRBD1 on 6 matching bases. This CDR3 has 15 residues. Trimming cost V 5 bases and J 7 bases, with 21 bases left between them. Looked up from germline, CDR1 is SEHNR and CDR2 is FQNEAQ (reference sequence). CDR3 DNA sequence: TGTGCCAGCAGCAAAAAAGGGACACCCTGGGAAGAGCAGTACTTC. As protein: CASSKKGTPWEEQYF.

The chain links TRBV28 to TRBJ2-1; D perhaps matches TRBD2 (7 bases). Germline V CDR1 and CDR2: MDHEN, SYDVKM. This CDR3 is built from 14 residues. The V end lost 10 bases, the J end lost 9 bases, and 22 bases lay between the germline ends. This chain's CDR3 is CATQGLVKGGEQFF. For the CDR3, the DNA is TGTGCCACCCAAGGACTAGTTAAAGGGGGTGAGCAGTTCTTC.

In this sample, this clone turned up once. The gene calls are TRBV11-3 and TRBJ2-3; 7 bases are shared with TRBD1. The CDR3 extends over 15 amino acids. Germline lookup yields CDR1 SGHNT and CDR2 YENEEA. V shed 5 bases and J 5 bases; nucleotides not matched to a gene: 10. Here the CDR3 reads CASSQQGIPGDTQYF. The CDR3 DNA reads as TGTGCCAGCAGCCAACAGGGGATCCCCGGAGATACGCAGTATTTT.

CDR3 sequence reads: CASSPTSGRGWETQYF. The CDR3 nucleotides are TGTGCCAGCTCACCGACTAGCGGGAGAGGATGGGAGACCCAGTACTTC. The chain has TRBV18 and TRBJ2-5, with 12 bases identical to TRBD2. In germline, CDR1 is KGHSH, CDR2 LQKENI. There are 16 residues in the CDR3. With V trimmed by 3 bases and J by 5 bases, 7 bases remained unmatched. Full variable domain (outside the CDR3, taken from reference TRBV18 and TRBJ2-5): NAGVMQNPRHLVRRRGQEARLRCSPMKGHSHVYWYRQLPEEGLKFMVYLQKENIIDESGMPKERFSAEFPKEGPSILRIQQVVRGDSAAYFCASSPTSGRGWETQYFGPGTRLLVL.

The gene calls are TRBV24-1 and TRBJ1-1; D gene ambiguous. Trimming left V 5 bases short and J 1 base short, with 4 bases between. Germline CDR1 reads KGHDR; CDR2 reads SFDVKD. This CDR3 region has 12 residues. The CDR3 DNA reads as TGTGCCACCAGTGCCCAGAACACTGAAGCTTTCTTT. It yields the protein CATSAQNTEAFF.

This chain links TRBV5-1 with TRBJ1-1; TRBD1 might be the D (5 bases). The V gene's germline CDR1 is SGHRS and CDR2 YFSETQ. The V end was cut by 4 bases, the J end by 3 bases, with 7 bases between. The CDR3 loop spans 12 amino acids. The CDR3 coding sequence is TGCGCCAGCAGCCGGGGGGACACTGAAGCTTTCTTT. This gives the protein CASSRGDTEAFF. Full variable domain (rest looked up from reference TRBV5-1 and TRBJ1-1): KAGVTQTPRYLIKTRGQQVTLSCSPISGHRSVSWYQQTPGQGLQFLFEYFSETQRNKGNFPGRFSGRQFSNSRSEMNVSTLELGDSALYLCASSRGDTEAFFGQGTRLTVV.

This clone came up a few times. The chain employs TRBV15 and TRBJ2-7; maybe TRBD2 (6 bases). Per germline, CDR1 LNHNV and CDR2 YYDKDF (reference sequence). Deletions cut 6 bases from V and 0 bases from J, with 15 bases between. This CDR3 has 15 amino acids. CDR3 amino acids: CATRRSSENSYEQYF. DNA of the CDR3: TGTGCCACCAGGCGATCTAGCGAAAACTCCTACGAGCAGTACTTC.

This clone was seen a handful of times. The chain joins TRBV2 to TRBJ2-7; D unclear. CDR3 length equals 14 residues. V gave up 4 bases and J gave up 5 bases, with 15 bases separating them. Per the germline V gene, CDR1 is SNHLY and CDR2 is FYNNEI. The CDR3 protein is CASSVSSSRDEQYF. The CDR3 DNA reads TGTGCCAGCAGTGTATCATCGAGTCGGGACGAGCAGTACTTC.

The rearrangement uses TRBV19 and TRBJ2-4; TRBD1 aligns across 10 bases. Trimming took 9 bases from V and 0 from J; bases not matched to a gene: 11. The CDR3 consists of 17 residues. Looked up from germline, CDR1 is LNHDA and CDR2 is SQIVND (reference sequence). CDR3 loop: CARKATGGWEAKNIQYF. The CDR3 DNA reads as TGTGCCAGGAAGGCGACAGGGGGCTGGGAAGCCAAAAACATTCAGTACTTC.

The rearrangement uses TRBV29-1 and TRBJ2-3; 11 positions agree with TRBD2. Germline V gene lookup returns CDR1 SQVTM and CDR2 ANQGSEA. This CDR3 region has 14 residues. The ends lost 8 bases at V and 6 bases at J; junction bases unmatched: 10. The CDR3 reads CSTRRLAGRDTQYF. CDR3 nucleotides: TGCAGCACAAGGAGACTAGCGGGACGCGATACGCAGTATTTT.